These 10 T cell receptor beta chains originate from one sample sequenced in a study of blood T cell repertoires in COVID-19. Method: immunoSEQ multiplex PCR; TCRdb's copy keeps in-frame clones and lacks some. The table lists about half a million clones, roughly 85% of them singletons. Sequencing used peripheral blood. The receptors come from a human donor in a cohort sampled during active COVID-19.

For this clone: Other DNA sequences in this specimen translate into the identical CDR3. The rearrangement joins TRBV7-9 to TRBJ2-7; D ambiguous. CDR3 size: 12 residues. Germline assignment: CDR1 SEHNR and CDR2 FQNEAQ (reference sequence). V was shortened by 5 bases and J by 4 bases, with 9 bases between the two germline ends. CDR3 nucleotide sequence: TGTGCCAGCAGCCTCTCCGGGTACGAGCAGTACTTC. Translated, it gives CASSLSGYEQYF.

This rearrangement joins TRBV19 to TRBJ1-5; D not resolved. This CDR3 comprises 15 residues. The germline CDR1 and CDR2 sequences are LNHDA and SQIVND (reference sequence). Trimming removed 5 bases from V and 6 bases from J, with 17 bases in between. The CDR3 loop reads CASSRGVRIGQPQHF. The CDR3, as DNA: TGTGCCAGTAGTCGTGGAGTGAGGATAGGTCAGCCCCAGCATTTT.

This clone was observed a few times. The chain couples TRBV6-4 to TRBJ2-1; TRBD2 is a possible D gene (6 bases). The CDR3 has 15 residues. Germline V CDR1 and CDR2: MRHNA, SNTAGT. The V end lost 3 bases, the J end lost 4 bases, and 13 bases lay between the germline ends. This chain's CDR3 is CASSEREEGYNEQFF. CDR3 sequence (DNA): TGTGCCAGCAGTGAGCGGGAAGAGGGATACAATGAGCAGTTCTTC.

The V gene is TRBV4-2, the J gene TRBJ2-2; D unclear. V was pared by 0 bases and J by 3 bases, with 8 bases between. Germline CDR1 reads LGHNA; CDR2 reads YNFKEQ. This CDR3 is 15 amino acids long. CDR3 DNA sequence: TGTGCCAGCAGCCAAGATGGTCGGGACACCGGGGAGCTGTTTTTT. Protein: CASSQDGRDTGELFF.

Note on this clone: Other nucleotide sequences in the sample specify the same CDR3. This rearrangement joins TRBV3-1 (or the pseudogene TRBV3-2) to TRBJ2-5, with D unclear. There are 12 residues in the CDR3. The germline V and J ends were trimmed by 4 bases and 4 bases, with 7 bases remaining between them. Germline CDR1 LGHDT, CDR2 YNNKEL (reference sequence). CDR3: CASSPRAETQYF. The CDR3 DNA follows: TGTGCCAGCAGCCCGCGAGCAGAGACCCAGTACTTC.

The chain is built from TRBV7-8 and TRBJ2-2; 8 positions agree with TRBD1. CDR3 length equals 16 residues. The V and J ends lost 4 bases and 4 bases, in that order; junction bases with no gene match: 8. Germline V gives CDR1 SGHVS, CDR2 FQNEAQ. The CDR3 loop is CASSSRTGYPTGELFF. DNA of the CDR3: TGTGCCAGCAGCTCACGGACAGGGTATCCCACCGGGGAGCTGTTTTTT.

This chain links TRBV27 with TRBJ2-3; a weak D match, TRBD2 (5 bases). CDR3 length: 14 residues. Trimming shortened V by 5 bases and J by 4 bases, and 13 bases separated the two germline ends. Germline values: CDR1 MNHEY, CDR2 SMNVEV (reference sequence). The CDR3 DNA reads as TGTGCCAGCAGTCCTCCGGCGGGCGCAGATACGCAGTATTTT. Translation gives CASSPPAGADTQYF.

This clone was seen just once. CDR3 coding DNA: TGTGCCAGCAGCCAAACCGGGACAGAACAGAATTCACCCCTCCACTTT. Encoded protein: CASSQTGTEQNSPLHF. The rearrangement uses TRBV4-2 and TRBJ1-6; 7 bases match TRBD1. CDR1 and CDR2 (germline): LGHNA, YNFKEQ. The CDR3 length is 16 residues. Trimming cost V 2 bases and J 7 bases; bases outside gene matches: 8.

The chain has TRBV5-1 and TRBJ2-1; a possible D gene is TRBD2 (5 bases). Looked up from germline, CDR1 is SGHRS and CDR2 is YFSETQ. The CDR3 loop spans 16 amino acids. V was pared by 4 bases and J by 0 bases, with 14 bases between. The CDR3 is CASSKEGLSSYNEQFF. CDR3 nucleotides: TGCGCCAGCAGCAAGGAAGGACTTAGCTCCTACAATGAGCAGTTCTTC.

The chain is built from TRBV7-2 and TRBJ2-2; tentatively, D is TRBD2 (5 bases). Trimming cost V 4 bases and J 2 bases, with 8 bases left between them. This CDR3 spans 14 amino acids. Germline CDR1 and CDR2: SGHTA and FQGNSA. CDR3 amino acids: CASSSGINTGELFF. The CDR3 coding sequence is TGTGCCAGCAGCTCCGGGATTAACACCGGGGAGCTGTTTTTT.